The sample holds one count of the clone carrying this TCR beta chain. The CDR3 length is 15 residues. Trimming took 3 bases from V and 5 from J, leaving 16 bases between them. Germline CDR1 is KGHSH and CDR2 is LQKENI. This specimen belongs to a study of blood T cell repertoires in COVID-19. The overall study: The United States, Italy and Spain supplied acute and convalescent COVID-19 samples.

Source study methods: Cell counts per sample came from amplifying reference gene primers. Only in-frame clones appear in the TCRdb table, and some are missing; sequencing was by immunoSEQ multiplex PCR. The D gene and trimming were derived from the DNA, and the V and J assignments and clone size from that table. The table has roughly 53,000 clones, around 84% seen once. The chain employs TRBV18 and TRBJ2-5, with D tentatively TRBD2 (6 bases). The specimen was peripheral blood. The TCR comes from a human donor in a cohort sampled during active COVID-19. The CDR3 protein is CASSPGGNRMETQYF. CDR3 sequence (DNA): TGTGCCAGCTCACCCGGGGGAAACCGGATGGAGACCCAGTACTTC.